This T cell receptor (beta chain) was documented in a study of CD8 T cells in ankylosing spondylitis (dated by TCRdb to the late 2010s). Turning to the overall study: The study profiled T cell receptor beta repertoires in healthy donors and ankylosing spondylitis patients to find disease-linked TCR variants. The whole study cohort included over a hundred healthy donors and around 25 ankylosing spondylitis patients. Samples of peripheral blood were taken, and for ankylosing spondylitis patients, synovial fluid was collected as well.

Turning to this clonotype: Which antigen it targets is not known. Qualities for individual bases were not recorded, and no much larger clone is one base off.

Overall study outcomes, separate from this receptor: Some motif variants had previously been reported in the synovial fluid and blood of reactive arthritis patients, which suggests shared mechanisms of disease initiation. The disease-linked clones were reported as significantly enriched in matched synovial fluid samples from ankylosing spondylitis patients. The disease-linked clones had a CD8+ phenotype and were found at relatively low frequencies in peripheral blood. Blood from ankylosing spondylitis patients appeared to be characterized by a TCR beta motif composed of under ten highly homologous amino acid variants.

The V end loses 0 bases and the J end loses 2 bases, and a stretch of 13 bases separates them. The CDR3 holds 16 amino acids from the cysteine to the phenylalanine. The kept DNA is CDR3 alone, 48 bases in frame from the first base. Sequencing relied on an Illumina HiSeq 2500. Quantitative 5'-RACE with molecular barcodes was the method used to prepare the TCR beta libraries. The authors' analysis ran thus. A new computational method based on a probabilistic model of VDJ rearrangement was used to identify disease-linked TCR variants. Clones were called with MiXCR by TCRdb after fastp trimmed the public reads at Q25, and only in-frame beta chains were retained. Entries are consolidated by CDR3 protein sequence, retaining the most common genes and DNA. What appears here as the V and J calls and clone size reflects TCRdb's work, not the paper's. This sample gives a few hundred thousand distinct CDR3 sequences in total; under 25% of them show up just once. 3.5% to 4.5% of the sample goes to the ten largest clones.

The receptor's source is a female donor with ankylosing spondylitis or in good health (not recorded which). The specimen was blood, either unsorted or a sorted T cell fraction (not recorded which). This receptor chain uses TRBV12-3 or TRBV12-4 and TRBJ2-5; TRBD2 is perhaps the D gene, given 5 matching bases. The sequence in DNA is TGTGCCAGCAGTTTAGCGCTAAGGGAGAGACAAGAGACCCAGTACTTC. This translates into CASSLALRERQETQYF.